Below, one T cell receptor beta chain is given with its context. In the original processing: Using reference gene primer amplification, nucleated cell counts were estimated. Sequenced by immunoSEQ multiplex PCR; TCRdb stores in-frame clones only, minus some. The DNA gave D and trimming, while V, J and clone size come from that table. The repertoire includes about 230,000 clones, 80% to 90% of them detected once, and 2% to 2.5% sits in the top ten. The data are from a study of blood T cell repertoires in COVID-19. Overall study: The study drew acute and convalescent COVID-19 samples from the United States, Italy and Spain. T cells, B-cell-depleted T cells, or PBMCs supplied cDNA or gDNA.

CDR3 length: 16 residues. The germline V and J ends were trimmed by 4 bases and 2 bases, with 15 bases remaining between them. Germline CDR1 is MNHNY and CDR2 is SVGAGI (reference sequence). This receptor was taken from a man aged 35 to 55 who had recovered from COVID-19. The specimen was peripheral blood. This chain uses TRBV6-6 with TRBJ1-5, with D perhaps TRBD1 (5 bases). CDR3 loop: CASSLRGTGGNQPQHF. The CDR3 DNA sequence: TGTGCCAGCAGTTTGAGGGGTACGGGAGGCAATCAGCCCCAGCATTTT.